Detailed here is one TCR beta chain. Its antigen is unknown. The data originate from a study of cytomegalovirus exposure and HLA in healthy donors (dated by TCRdb to about 2017). Some background on the complete study: An earlier analysis of approximately 640 of the donors reported roughly 270 Gb of sequence data and about 100 million unique TCR beta sequences from about 179 million T cells. Around 320 gigabases of sequencing data and tens of millions of unique TCR sequences were included in an early release covering several hundred HLA-typed donors. The genetic ancestry cluster associated with self-reported Caucasian donors included roughly four fifths of the roughly 360 genotyped donors. The study aimed to test whether signatures of past pathogen exposure could be identified by cataloging public T cell receptors. The T cell repertoires of around 730 subjects were profiled by immunosequencing and related to cytomegalovirus serostatus. Along with the roughly 700-subject first cohort, a separate validation cohort of about 110 different subjects was used. The study combined high-throughput TCR immunosequencing, statistical association of individual TCRs with disease status, and machine learning to predict cytomegalovirus infection status. A later analysis re-examined previously published TCR beta repertoires from about 670 donors and added high-resolution HLA genotyping to investigate patterns of TCR occurrence. Rather than drawing on any new phenotypic data, the later analysis identified candidate immune exposures from TCR beta sequences and the way those sequences occurred across donors. An earlier analysis of around 540 of the donors applied high-throughput TCR beta sequencing to assess whether each TCR beta V gene segment acted as functional or pseudogenic. Donor age, sex, ethnicity and CMV serostatus were collected together with the repertoire data. Genome-wide SNP genotypes for about 65% of the 666 donors were used in a later genetic analysis, which treated that subset as a discovery cohort. Every discovery cohort repertoire had been produced on one sequencing platform. HLA typing covered class I and class II loci at four-digit resolution. The number of typed donors differed by locus: roughly 629-630 for A, B, C, DRB1 and DQB1; about 520 for DQA1; 606 for DPA1; and about 450 for DPB1. Because of strong linkage in the cohort, roughly five DR-DQ haplotypes were treated as single units for association and clustering. On average, around 230,000 unique TCR beta nucleotide sequences were sequenced per donor among some 420 genotyped donors of the cohort, with 15% to 20% of those sequences being non-productive.

Preparation of the library involved the immunoSEQ multiplex PCR assay. For the multiplex PCR, a mixture combining 60 forward primers for TCR Vbeta segments and 13 reverse primers for TCR Jbeta segments was used. The CDR3 region of rearranged TCR beta genes was amplified from genomic DNA with a multiplex PCR assay. Amplified TCR beta libraries were sequenced as 87-base-pair reads on the Illumina HiSeq System. The study's own analysis went as follows. A later analysis tallied roughly 78 million unique TCR beta chains across the 666 repertoires, and about 12 million of those chains were shared by two or more donors. Raw reads were error-corrected and collapsed into unique sequences with a nearest-neighbor algorithm that merged closely related sequences to remove PCR and sequencing errors. V, D and J gene segments were assigned by aligning CDR3 sequences to IMGT reference sequences. For a sequence to be retained, a match of at least six nucleotides was required to both a V gene segment and a J gene segment. Rearrangements were called productive when the CDR3 lacked stop codons and stayed in frame with V and J; all others were non-productive. Following IMGT convention, CDR3 was defined as the stretch from the second conserved V-encoded cysteine to the conserved J-encoded phenylalanine. Sequences without an unambiguous match to a single V gene segment were excluded from the earlier analysis of 450 to 750 of the donors. In an earlier analysis of almost 600 of the donors, a V segment was called functional when productive rearrangements were above 56.7%, and segregating when the standard deviation between donors exceeded 5%. A statistical classification framework was built for diagnosing cytomegalovirus status from the catalog of TCR beta chain sequences. A later analysis assigned V and J genes by comparing TCR nucleotide sequences with IMGT/GENE-DB human TR gene sequences. A later analysis assigned CDR3 sequences and most-parsimonious VDJ recombination scenarios with the TCRdist pipeline. In a later analysis, each TCR beta chain was defined by its CDR3 amino acid sequence together with its V-gene family, and reads without a unique V-gene family were excluded. In a later analysis, fewer than 600 highly shared, low-generation-probability nucleotide sequences were removed to address suspected cross-contamination and a sequencing artifact. In a later analysis, a clonal expansion index was calculated for each public chain from normalized within-repertoire ranks of inferred template counts. Generation probabilities in a later analysis came from a VDJ recombination model fitted to out-of-frame rearrangements, and those results were checked against IGoR. In a later analysis, hypergeometric tests were used to score TCR-TCR, TCR-HLA and TCR-CMV co-occurrence, with a repertoire-size bias correction applied to TCR pairs. To estimate false discovery rates, a later analysis permuted the HLA or CMV assignments 20 times. In a later analysis, co-occurring TCRs were grouped using DBSCAN, and TCRdist sequence similarity was added for clustering within HLA-allele-positive subsets. Repertoires with fewer than 30,000 or more than 120,000 public chains were left out of co-occurrence clustering, as were a handful of repertoires with anomalous nucleotide sharing. The immuneACCESS repertoire file appears here via TCRdb, limited to in-frame rearrangements. These files lack a portion of the clones; in checked studies, under half of the deficit traces to unresolved V genes, and the cause of the others is not known. That table furnishes V, J and clone size, whereas the DNA furnished D and trimming. The sample's table covers some 82,000 clones. The ten top clones hold approximately 1.1% of the sample.

Paper-wide results and their limitations: Only TCR beta chains were sequenced in this cohort, and the absence of alpha or paired-chain data limited detectable features. According to the authors, the approach could potentially be generalized to other disease states and immunological phenotypes. In a later analysis, several top co-occurrence clusters were reported to appear linked to parvovirus B19, influenza, CMV and Epstein-Barr virus. A few of the identified cytomegalovirus-associated TCR beta chains were confirmed in vitro to be specific for cytomegalovirus antigens. HLA typing was unavailable for some donors at each locus, so association tests used only the typed subset. The classifier was reported to diagnose cytomegalovirus status with high specificity and sensitivity in both the original cohort and the validation cohort. A further reported finding was that TCR beta sequences accurately predicted the HLA-A and HLA-B alleles for most subjects in the first cohort. A total of 150 or so TCR beta chains were listed by the study as associated with cytomegalovirus. According to a later genetic analysis, donors in an Asian-associated ancestry cluster had fewer N-insertions in productive TCRs than the approximately 630-donor mean. According to a later analysis, TCR association rates differed among HLA loci, with DRB1 alleles showing the most associated TCRs and HLA-C alleles showing the fewest. Correlated functional status among segregating V segments might be attributable to linkage disequilibrium, but an unknown experimental factor could not be ruled out. Because counts were too low, 15 to 20 rarely observed V segments, including chromosome 9 orphons, were excluded from the earlier analysis of 587 of the donors. A later analysis found that HLA-associated TCR beta chains were more clonally expanded and had lower generation probabilities than equally common non-associated chains. In a later analysis, more than 15,000 TCR beta sequences were associated with specific HLA alleles at a false discovery rate of 0.05. A later genetic analysis associated a missense DCLRE1C variant with V-gene and J-gene trimming of TCR beta chains, and an independent cohort replicated the association. An earlier analysis of around 500 of the donors showed that most TCR beta V segments appeared in productive rearrangements either about 87% or about 30% of the time, which broadly matched IMGT annotations. A cluster of highly shared sequence variants was judged likely to represent a technical artifact of the sequencing pipeline. When HLA alleles, especially DR and DQ, strongly co-occurred, TCR associations were difficult to assign to individual alleles. Sequencing depth was assumed to be roughly uniform across donors in the presence/absence analyses, though that assumption may not hold. Most TCR sequences were observed very rarely across donors, whereas some public TCRs were present in many individuals. According to a later analysis, most CMV-associated TCR beta chains appeared to be HLA-restricted, and the HLA associations seemed to be driven largely by CMV exposure. CMV serostatus was the only immune exposure information available for the cohort.

In total, fewer than 750 healthy bone marrow donors made up the cohort. At the time of sampling, all cohort members were nominally healthy, though unrecorded immune exposures were likely present. The donor was CMV seronegative and was included in the group of 352 seronegative cohort members. Each donor provided a peripheral blood sample, and peripheral blood mononuclear cells were used for TCR beta sequencing. The Qiagen DNeasy Blood Extraction Kit was used to extract genomic DNA from the blood cell samples. The sequencing sample was made of PBMCs. The sequence came from a woman in her twenties or thirties in good health and CMV-seronegative.

The CDR3 protein sequence reads: CALLKPDTQYF. The base sequence is TGTGCCCTTCTCAAGCCAGATACGCAGTATTTT. The chain couples TRBV30 to TRBJ2-3; no D gene can be assigned with confidence. The CDR3 holds 11 amino acids from the cysteine to the phenylalanine. Only CDR3 DNA remains: 33 bases, in frame from the first base. Relative to germline, V is 8 bases shorter and J is 4 bases shorter, with 10 bases between their ends. The germline V gene (reference sequence) sets CDR1 to GTSNPN and CDR2 to SVGIG.